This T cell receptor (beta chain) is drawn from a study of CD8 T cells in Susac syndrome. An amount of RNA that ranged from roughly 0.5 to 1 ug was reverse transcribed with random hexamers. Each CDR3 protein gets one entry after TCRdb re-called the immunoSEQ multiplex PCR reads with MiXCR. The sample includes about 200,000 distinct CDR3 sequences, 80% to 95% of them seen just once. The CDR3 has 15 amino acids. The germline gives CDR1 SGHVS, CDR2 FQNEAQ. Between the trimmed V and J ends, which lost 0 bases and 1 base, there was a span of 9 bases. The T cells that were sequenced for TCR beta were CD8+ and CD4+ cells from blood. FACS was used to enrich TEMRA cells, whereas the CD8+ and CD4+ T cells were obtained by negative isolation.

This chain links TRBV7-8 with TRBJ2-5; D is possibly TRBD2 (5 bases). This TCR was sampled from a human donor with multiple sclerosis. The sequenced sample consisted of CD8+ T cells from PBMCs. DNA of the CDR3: TGTGCCAGCAGCTTAGCGCTTGGGAGCCAAGAGACCCAGTACTTC. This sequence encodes CASSLALGSQETQYF. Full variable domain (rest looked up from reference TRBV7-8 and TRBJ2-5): GAGVSQSPRYKVAKRGQDVALRCDPISGHVSLFWYQQALGQGPEFLTYFQNEAQLDKSGLPSDRFFAERPEGSVSTLKIQRTQQEDSAVYLCASSLALGSQETQYFGPGTRLLVL.